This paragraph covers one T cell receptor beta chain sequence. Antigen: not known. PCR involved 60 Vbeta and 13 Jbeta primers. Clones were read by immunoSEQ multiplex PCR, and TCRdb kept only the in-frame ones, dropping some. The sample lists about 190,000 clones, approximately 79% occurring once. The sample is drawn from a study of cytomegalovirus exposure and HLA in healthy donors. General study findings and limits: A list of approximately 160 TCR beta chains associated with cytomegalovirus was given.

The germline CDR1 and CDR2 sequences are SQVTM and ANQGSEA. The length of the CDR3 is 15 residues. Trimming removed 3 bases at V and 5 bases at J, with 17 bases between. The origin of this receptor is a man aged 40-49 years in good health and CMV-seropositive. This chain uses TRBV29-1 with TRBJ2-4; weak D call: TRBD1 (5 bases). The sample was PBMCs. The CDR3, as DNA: TGCAGCGTTGATGGGGCTTCTAGTTTCGAAAACATTCAGTACTTC. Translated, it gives CSVDGASSFENIQYF. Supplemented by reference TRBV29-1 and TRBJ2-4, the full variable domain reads SAVISQKPSRDICQRGTSLTIQCQVDSQVTMMFWYRQQPGQSLTLIATANQGSEATYESGFVIDKFPISRPNLTFSTLTVSNMSPEDSSIYLCSVDGASSFENIQYFGAGTRLSVL.